This TCR beta chain was observed in a study of CD8+CD57+ T cells in acquired aplastic anemia. On the study more broadly: Sorted CD4+ and CD8+ cells yielded DNA averaging around 3.2 ug. Broader study findings: Common to patients and controls were twenty-nine CD8+ CDR3 sequences.

This clonotype was seen ten or more times. Its antigen is currently unknown. This CDR3 spans 13 amino acids. V lost 6 bases and J lost 2, with 14 bases in between. Germline CDR1 and CDR2: SQVTM and ANQGSEA. TCR beta VDJ combinations and CDR3 sequences were profiled from genomic DNA. MiXCR was run by TCRdb on the reads, yielding one entry per CDR3 protein. The repertoire holds about 110,000 distinct CDR3 sequences, with 51% as singletons. The rearrangement uses TRBV29-1 and TRBJ2-7, with D possibly matching TRBD1 (6 bases). Specimen: sorted CD4+, CD8+, or CD8+CD57+ T cells (not recorded which) from PBMCs. The TCR sequence derives from a human donor in good health, serving as a control. CDR3 DNA sequence: TGCAGCGTGATAGGGACAAAACCCTACGAGCAGTACTTC. Its translation: CSVIGTKPYEQYF.